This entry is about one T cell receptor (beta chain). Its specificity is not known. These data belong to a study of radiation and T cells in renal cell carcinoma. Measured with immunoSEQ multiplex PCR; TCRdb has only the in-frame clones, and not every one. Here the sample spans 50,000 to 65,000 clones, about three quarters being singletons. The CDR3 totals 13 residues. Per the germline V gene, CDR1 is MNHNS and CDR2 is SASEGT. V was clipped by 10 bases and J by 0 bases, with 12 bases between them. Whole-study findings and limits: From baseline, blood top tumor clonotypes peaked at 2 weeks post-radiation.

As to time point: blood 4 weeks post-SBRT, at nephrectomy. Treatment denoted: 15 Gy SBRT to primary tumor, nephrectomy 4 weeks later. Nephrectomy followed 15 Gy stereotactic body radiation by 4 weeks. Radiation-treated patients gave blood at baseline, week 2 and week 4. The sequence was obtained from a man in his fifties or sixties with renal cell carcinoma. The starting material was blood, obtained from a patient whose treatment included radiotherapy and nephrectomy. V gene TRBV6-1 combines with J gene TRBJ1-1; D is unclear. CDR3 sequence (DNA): TGTGCCACCCCCGCGGTCCTGAACACTGAAGCTTTCTTT. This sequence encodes CATPAVLNTEAFF.